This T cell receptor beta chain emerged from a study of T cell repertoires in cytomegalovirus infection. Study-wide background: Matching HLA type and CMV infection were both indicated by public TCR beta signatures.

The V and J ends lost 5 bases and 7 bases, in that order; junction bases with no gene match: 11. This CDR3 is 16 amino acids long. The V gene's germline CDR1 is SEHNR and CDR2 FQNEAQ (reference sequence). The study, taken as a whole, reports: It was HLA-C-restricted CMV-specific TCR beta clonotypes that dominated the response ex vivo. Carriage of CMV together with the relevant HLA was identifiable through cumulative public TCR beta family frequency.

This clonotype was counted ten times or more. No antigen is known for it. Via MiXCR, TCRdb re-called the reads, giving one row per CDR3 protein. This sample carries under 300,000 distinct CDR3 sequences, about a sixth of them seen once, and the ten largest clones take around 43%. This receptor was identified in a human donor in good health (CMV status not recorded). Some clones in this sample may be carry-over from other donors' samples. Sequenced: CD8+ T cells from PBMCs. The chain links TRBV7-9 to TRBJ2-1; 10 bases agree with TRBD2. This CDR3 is CASSPNSGGAWNEQFF. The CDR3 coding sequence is TGTGCCAGCAGCCCAAACAGCGGGGGGGCCTGGAATGAGCAGTTCTTC.